The rows below give T cell receptor beta chains drawn from one sample of a study of blood T cells in healthy people across ages. TCRdb called the 5' RACE reads again in MiXCR, with one record for every CDR3 protein. The table lists approximately 1.5 million distinct CDR3 sequences, approximately 32% of them singletons. The sequenced sample was blood. These receptors all stem from a woman in her twenties or thirties in good health. Both conserved end residues are part of each CDR3. A D gene is named only where the DNA matches it firmly. Only part of the rows carry a size: once, few, many, or a class if the clone is expanded.

CASSGSSFGPEQYF	TGTGCCAGCAGTGGTTCCAGTTTCGGTCCCGAGCAGTACTTC	-	TRBJ2-7	TRBV27	few	14
CASALDRTTYNEQFF	TGTGCCAGCGCACTCGACAGGACCACCTACAATGAGCAGTTCTTC	-	TRBJ2-1	TRBV2	-	15
CSARGGPVLDTQYF	TGCAGTGCTAGAGGGGGGCCAGTCCTAGATACGCAGTATTTT	-	TRBJ2-3	TRBV20-1	few	14
CASSQGPDTQYF	TGTGCCAGCAGCCAAGGACCAGATACGCAGTATTTT	-	TRBJ2-3	TRBV3-1	many	12
CASSVGLAITDTQYF	TGTGCCAGCAGCGTAGGCTTAGCTATAACAGATACGCAGTATTTT	-	TRBJ2-3	TRBV9	-	15
CASSGTDGHTYEQYF	TGTGCCAGCAGTGGGACAGATGGGCATACCTACGAGCAGTACTTC	-	TRBJ2-7	TRBV2	-	15
CASSLGQSGSFRDEQFF	TGTGCCAGCAGTTTGGGGCAGAGCGGGAGTTTTAGGGATGAGCAGTTCTTC	TRBD2	TRBJ2-1	TRBV28	few	17
CASSHATRGQETQYF	TGCGCCAGCAGCCACGCGACTAGGGGCCAAGAGACCCAGTACTTC	-	TRBJ2-5	TRBV4-1	many	15
CASRSGFTEAFF	TGTGCCAGCAGGTCAGGGTTCACTGAAGCTTTCTTT	-	TRBJ1-1	TRBV5-5	few	12
CASSYKEACETQYF	TGTGCCAGCAGTTATAAAGAAGCTTGCGAGACCCAGTACTTC	-	TRBJ2-5	TRBV6-8	few	14
CASSPAGGQSSYGYTF	TGTGCCAGCAGCCCCGCGGGGGGCCAGTCGAGCTATGGCTACACCTTC	-	TRBJ1-2	TRBV3-1	few	16
CATSSPGTGTTEGYTF	TGTGCCACCAGCAGTCCCGGGACAGGGACGACTGAGGGCTACACCTTC	TRBD1	TRBJ1-2	TRBV15	many	16
CASSPLGGQGETQYF	TGTGCCAGCAGCCCATTAGGTGGACAGGGGGAGACCCAGTACTTC	TRBD1	TRBJ2-5	TRBV9	few	15
CASSDSPYNEQFF	TGTGCCAGCAGCGATAGCCCCTACAATGAGCAGTTCTTC	-	TRBJ2-1	TRBV7-9	-	13
CASSQGLAGAKSSYNERFF	TGTGCCAGCAGCCAGGGACTAGCGGGAGCAAAAAGCTCCTACAATGAGCGGTTCTTC	TRBD2	TRBJ2-1	TRBV7-9	once	19
CASSDLDLTYNEQFF	TGTGCCAGCAGTGACTTAGACCTTACCTACAATGAGCAGTTCTTC	-	TRBJ2-1	TRBV6-1	-	15
CAISGGLSTQQTQYF	TGTGCCATCAGTGGGGGACTATCGACCCAACAGACCCAGTACTTC	TRBD2	TRBJ2-5	TRBV10-3	-	15
CASRTSGGNEQFF	TGCGCCAGCCGGACTAGCGGGGGCAATGAGCAGTTCTTC	TRBD2	TRBJ2-1	TRBV5-1	few	13
CASSQDDRGNQPQHF	TGCGCCAGCAGCCAAGATGACAGGGGCAATCAGCCCCAGCATTTT	TRBD1	TRBJ1-5	TRBV4-1	many	15
CASSLDLAGPEAFF	TGTGCCAGCAGCTTAGATTTGGCAGGCCCTGAAGCTTTCTTT	-	TRBJ1-1	TRBV7-9	-	14
CSARGDRGSSTDTQYF	TGCAGTGCTAGGGGGGACAGGGGGAGCAGCACAGATACGCAGTATTTT	TRBD1	TRBJ2-3	TRBV20-1	few	16
CASSLAGVGGDTQYF	TGTGCCAGCAGCTTAGCGGGGGTCGGGGGGGATACGCAGTATTTT	TRBD2	TRBJ2-3	TRBV7-9	-	15
CASRKGEPDEKLFF	TGTGCCAGCAGGAAGGGGGAACCAGATGAAAAACTGTTTTTT	-	TRBJ1-4	TRBV2	-	14
CASSLEGQGSYNEQFF	TGCGCCAGCAGCTTGGAGGGACAGGGCTCCTACAATGAGCAGTTCTTC	TRBD1	TRBJ2-1	TRBV5-1	-	16
CASSYGQGTEAFF	TGTGCCAGCAGTTACGGACAGGGCACTGAAGCTTTCTTT	TRBD1	TRBJ1-1	TRBV6-5	-	13
CRGLGQGRNYGYTF	TGCAGGGGTCTGGGACAGGGGCGGAACTATGGCTACACCTTC	TRBD1	TRBJ1-2	TRBV20-1	-	14
CASINWGEQFF	TGTGCCAGCATCAATTGGGGTGAGCAGTTCTTC	-	TRBJ2-1	TRBV11-2	-	11
CASSYGEEAFGYTF	TGTGCCAGCAGTTACGGGGAAGAGGCCTTCGGCTACACCTTC	-	TRBJ1-2	TRBV6-5	-	14
CASRIRTGATYEQYF	TGTGCCAGCAGGATAAGGACAGGGGCGACCTACGAGCAGTACTTC	TRBD1	TRBJ2-7	TRBV28	-	15
CASTGTGVGYTF	TGTGCCAGCACTGGGACAGGGGTAGGCTACACCTTC	TRBD1	TRBJ1-2	TRBV7-8	few	12
CASTPPGNNEQFF	TGTGCCAGCACTCCCCCAGGGAACAATGAGCAGTTCTTC	-	TRBJ2-1	TRBV5-4	-	13
CAVKDTAATEAFF	TGTGCCGTGAAGGACACCGCGGCCACTGAAGCTTTCTTT	-	TRBJ1-1	TRBV6-5	-	13
CASSLARQADTQYF	TGCGCCAGCAGCTTGGCCAGGCAAGCAGATACGCAGTATTTT	-	TRBJ2-3	TRBV5-1	-	14
CSATLGPPTYEQYF	TGCAGTGCTACCTTGGGACCTCCTACCTACGAGCAGTACTTC	-	TRBJ2-7	TRBV20-1	many	14
CASSQDESTDTQYF	TGTGCCAGCAGCCAAGATGAAAGCACAGATACGCAGTATTTT	-	TRBJ2-3	TRBV3-1	few	14
CASSPAGGPADTQYF	TGTGCCAGCAGTCCGGCGGGGGGGCCTGCAGATACGCAGTATTTT	TRBD2	TRBJ2-3	TRBV12-3/TRBV12-4	-	15
CASSATGPSGYTF	TGTGCCAGCAGCGCGACAGGGCCGAGTGGCTACACCTTC	TRBD1	TRBJ1-2	TRBV7-9	few	13
CASSSPGELDGYTF	TGTGCCAGCAGTTCACCAGGGGAGCTGGATGGCTACACCTTC	-	TRBJ1-2	TRBV28	-	14
CASSRARRTEAFF	TGTGCCAGCAGCCGAGCCAGACGGACTGAAGCTTTCTTT	-	TRBJ1-1	TRBV14	-	13
CASSEDRGEFF	TGTGCCAGCAGTGAAGATAGGGGGGAGTTCTTC	-	TRBJ2-1	TRBV6-1	-	11
CASSLHPTGTIYGYTF	TGTGCCAGCAGCCTCCATCCGACAGGGACAATATATGGCTACACCTTC	TRBD1	TRBJ1-2	TRBV9	-	16
CASTLGRSPYEQYF	TGTGCCAGCACTTTGGGGCGATCCCCCTACGAGCAGTACTTC	-	TRBJ2-7	TRBV12-3/TRBV12-4	-	14
CASSVDYEGEQYF	TGTGCCAGCAGCGTAGACTATGAGGGGGAGCAGTACTTC	-	TRBJ2-7	TRBV9	-	13
CASSVAVSSRSYSEQYF	TGTGCCAGCAGCGTAGCCGTCAGTTCCCGCTCCTACAGTGAGCAGTACTTC	-	TRBJ2-5	TRBV9	once	17
CASSQEANNEQFF	TGCGCCAGCAGCCAAGAAGCCAACAATGAGCAGTTCTTC	-	TRBJ2-1	TRBV4-1	many	13
CASSQYGGEQYF	TGTGCCAGCAGTCAGTACGGGGGCGAGCAGTACTTC	-	TRBJ2-7	TRBV27	few	12
CASSWSGTGVNTEAFF	TGCGCCAGCAGCTGGTCCGGGACAGGGGTAAACACTGAAGCTTTCTTT	TRBD1	TRBJ1-1	TRBV5-1	-	16
CASSVSLAGGRETQYF	TGTGCCAGCAGCGTCTCACTAGCGGGGGGGCGAGAGACCCAGTACTTC	TRBD2	TRBJ2-5	TRBV9	-	16
CAWTQGFPYEQYF	TGTGCCTGGACACAGGGGTTTCCCTACGAGCAGTACTTC	TRBD1	TRBJ2-7	TRBV30	-	13
CASSPISAGDAPYGYTF	TGTGCCAGCTCACCAATCTCGGCCGGGGACGCCCCATATGGCTACACCTTC	-	TRBJ1-2	TRBV18	few	17
CASSLSGTGLTYEQYF	TGTGCCAGCAGCTTATCCGGGACAGGGTTAACCTACGAGCAGTACTTC	TRBD1	TRBJ2-7	TRBV7-8	-	16
CAWAQGAGGYTF	TGTGCCTGGGCACAGGGGGCGGGAGGCTACACCTTC	TRBD1	TRBJ1-2	TRBV30	few	12
CATSDSSSGSFDEQYF	TGTGCCACCAGTGATTCCTCTTCGGGGTCCTTCGACGAGCAGTACTTC	-	TRBJ2-7	TRBV24-1	few	16
CSIAPGGMETQYF	TGCAGCATCGCCCCGGGCGGGATGGAGACCCAGTACTTC	-	TRBJ2-5	TRBV29-1	many	13